This T cell receptor (beta chain) was recorded in a study of blood T cell repertoires in COVID-19. Generated by immunoSEQ multiplex PCR, the TCRdb table keeps only in-frame clones and is missing some. This table has about 350,000 clones, about 88% appearing once. In its sample, this clone was seen a few times. The sequence derives from a woman aged 55-69 years with COVID-19, enrolled during active disease. Input material: peripheral blood.

CDR3 region: CASISGGSWGDEQFF. CDR3 sequence (DNA): TGTGCCAGCATTAGCGGGGGGTCATGGGGCGATGAGCAGTTCTTC. The chain combines TRBV6-5 with TRBJ2-1; 10 nucleotides agree with TRBD2. The V segment lost 7 bases and the J segment 8 bases; nucleotides outside the gene matches: 11. Per germline, CDR1 MNHEY and CDR2 SVGAGI. This CDR3 has 15 amino acids.